Listed here is a single TCR beta chain. These data originate in a study of OX40 agonist ivuxolimab in advanced cancers. V was trimmed by 5 bases and J by 4 bases, leaving 14 bases between them. There are 14 residues in the CDR3. Germline loops: CDR1 SGHTA, CDR2 FQGNSA. Assay used: immunoSEQ multiplex PCR; TCRdb lists only in-frame clones, some missing. The sample consists of under 65,000 clones, roughly nine tenths of them appearing once. This clonotype was obtained from an adult with an advanced solid tumor such as melanoma, head and neck, liver or kidney cancer. This chain connects TRBV7-2 to TRBJ2-5; D is uncertain. The sequencing here drew on CD4+ or CD8+ T cells sorted from blood, taken in a trial of the OX40 agonist ivuxolimab. The CDR3 nucleotides read TGTGCCAGCAGCCTTGATGGGTCCCGAGAGACCCAGTACTTC. Residues: CASSLDGSRETQYF.